Below, 29 T cell receptor beta chains from the same sample are listed, as sequenced in a study of blood T cell repertoires in COVID-19. The assay was immunoSEQ multiplex PCR, and TCRdb's table has in-frame clones only and misses some. This sample has 150,000 or so clones, with 65% to 90% found just once. Sequencing was carried out using peripheral blood. Source of these receptors: a man aged 55 to 70 with acute or convalescent COVID-19.

This clone was seen a few times. The genes are TRBV6-4 and TRBJ2-5, with 8 bases lining up with TRBD1. The CDR3 sequence is 17 residues long. CDR1 and CDR2 (germline): MRHNA, SNTAGT. J gave up 2 bases and V 0 bases, and 8 bases lay outside the gene matches. The CDR3 DNA follows: TGTGCCAGCAGTGACTCAGTGGCAGGGGGCAGTCAAGAGACCCAGTACTTC. Amino acids: CASSDSVAGGSQETQYF.

The rearrangement joins TRBV29-1 to TRBJ2-3, with D possibly matching TRBD1 (5 bases). CDR3 length equals 13 residues. V shed 6 bases and J shed 2 bases, with 12 bases lying between them. The germline V gene encodes CDR1 SQVTM and CDR2 ANQGSEA. The CDR3 DNA reads TGCAGCGTCGGCAGGGTCGACACAGATACGCAGTATTTT. Residues: CSVGRVDTDTQYF.

The V call is TRBV11-2, the J call TRBJ2-2; TRBD2 matches at 7 bases. V was pared by 1 base and J by 6 bases, with 14 bases of the junction left unmatched. Germline CDR1 reads SGHAT; CDR2 reads FQNNGV. This CDR3 region has 18 residues. CDR3: CASSLASLRATSAGELFF. In DNA, the CDR3 is TGTGCCAGCAGCTTAGCTTCTCTTCGGGCTACTAGCGCCGGGGAGCTGTTTTTT.

This clone was counted only a few times. The rearrangement joins TRBV3-1 (or the pseudogene TRBV3-2) to TRBJ1-4, with 7 bases matching TRBD1. The CDR3 is made up of 13 amino acids. Per the germline V gene, CDR1 is LGHDT and CDR2 is YNNKEL (reference sequence). Losses at the gene ends were 4 bases for V and 10 bases for J; bases not matched to a gene: 6. The CDR3 DNA is TGTGCCAGCAGCCTCAGACAGGGTCGAAAACTGTTTTTT. It specifies CASSLRQGRKLFF.

V and J are TRBV2 and TRBJ1-6, with D perhaps TRBD1 (6 bases). V was cut by 7 bases and J by 9 bases, with 16 bases left in between. Germline V gene sequence: CDR1 SNHLY, CDR2 FYNNEI. This CDR3 is 14 amino acids long. The DNA of the CDR3 is TGTGCCAGCACCAGGGGTACAGGGAGTTCACCCCTCCACTTT. It is translated as CASTRGTGSSPLHF. Full variable domain (missing parts from reference TRBV2 and TRBJ1-6): EPEVTQTPSHQVTQMGQEVILRCVPISNHLYFYWYRQILGQKVEFLVSFYNNEISEKSEIFDDQFSVERPDGSNFTLKIRSTKLEDSAMYFCASTRGTGSSPLHFGNGTRLTVT.

The chain carries TRBV19 and TRBJ1-5; 7 bases line up with TRBD1. Germline assignment: CDR1 LNHDA and CDR2 SQIVND (reference sequence). CDR3 length: 15 residues. The V segment lost 5 bases and the J segment 4 bases; nucleotides outside the gene matches: 8. The CDR3 nucleotides are TGTGCCAGTAGTCCCAACAGGGGCCCGAATCAGCCCCAGCATTTT. The encoded protein is CASSPNRGPNQPQHF.

The chain joins TRBV30 to TRBJ1-1; the D gene is possibly TRBD1 (6 bases). Germline V gene data show CDR1 as GTSNPN and CDR2 as SVGIG (reference sequence). The CDR3 runs 13 residues. The ends were cut back, 2 bases at V and 3 bases at J, with 10 bases in the middle. CDR3 DNA sequence: TGTGCCTGGAGTCCTAAGGGGGACACTGAAGCTTTCTTT. Amino acid sequence: CAWSPKGDTEAFF.

The V and J genes are TRBV7-8 and TRBJ1-1; a weak D match, TRBD1 (5 bases). V lost 3 bases and J 4 bases, leaving 12 bases between the germline ends. This CDR3 contains 14 residues. CDR1 and CDR2 (germline): SGHVS, FQNEAQ. The CDR3, as DNA: TGTGCCAGCAGCTTGCGGGGGGGTGGCACTGAAGCTTTCTTT. Protein product: CASSLRGGGTEAFF.

This clone was recorded once. The J gene is TRBJ2-3, the V gene TRBV30; tentative D call: TRBD2 (6 bases). V lost 7 bases to trimming and J lost 1 base, with 18 bases between them. CDR1 and CDR2 (germline): GTSNPN, SVGIG (reference sequence). The CDR3 runs 15 residues. The CDR3 loop reads CASSPGLSGTDTQYF. The CDR3 bases are TGTGCCTCCTCACCGGGACTTTCGGGCACAGATACGCAGTATTTT.

The chain couples TRBV4-1 to TRBJ1-2; D may be TRBD1 (5 bases). The CDR3 consists of 14 residues. The V gene lost 1 base and the J gene lost 4 bases, with 10 bases spanning the gap. Germline assignment: CDR1 MGHRA and CDR2 YSYEKL. In DNA, the CDR3 is TGCGCCAGCAGCCAAGGTTCTGGGGCCTATGGCTACACCTTC. Protein product: CASSQGSGAYGYTF.

The chain recombines TRBV19 with TRBJ2-7; TRBD2 aligns across 11 bases. Trimming took 5 bases from V and 2 from J; bases not matched to a gene: 5. The CDR3 covers 15 residues. Germline V gene sequence: CDR1 LNHDA, CDR2 SQIVND (reference sequence). CDR3 protein: CASSFQTSGAYEQYF. In DNA, the CDR3 is TGTGCCAGTAGTTTTCAGACTAGCGGGGCCTACGAGCAGTACTTC. Full variable domain (remainder filled in from reference TRBV19 and TRBJ2-7): DGGITQSPKYLFRKEGQNVTLSCEQNLNHDAMYWYRQDPGQGLRLIYYSQIVNDFQKGDIAEGYSVSREKKESFPLTVTSAQKNPTAFYLCASSFQTSGAYEQYFGPGTRLTVT.

The rearrangement joins TRBV12-5 to TRBJ2-3; the match to TRBD2 covers 8 bases. Per germline, CDR1 LGHNT and CDR2 FRNRAP. Losses at the gene ends were 4 bases for V and 0 bases for J; bases not matched to a gene: 12. This CDR3 has 18 residues. The CDR3 nucleotides are TGTGCTAGTGGTTCGGATCAACCGGGACTAGGAAGCACAGATACGCAGTATTTT. Its protein product is CASGSDQPGLGSTDTQYF.

This clone was counted a single time. The chain combines TRBV6-2 or TRBV6-3 with TRBJ1-2, with D uncertain. Trimming took 6 bases from V and 0 from J, leaving 11 bases between them. The germline V gene has CDR1 MNHEY and CDR2 SVGEGT. This CDR3 region has 14 residues. The DNA for the CDR3 is TGTGCCAGCAGCCCCGAGACAACTAACTATGGCTACACCTTC. It yields the protein CASSPETTNYGYTF.

This chain joins TRBV30 and TRBJ2-5; 8 bases align to TRBD2. V lost 1 base and J lost 4; bases outside the gene matches: 8. The CDR3 runs 15 residues. Looked up from germline, CDR1 is GTSNPN and CDR2 is SVGIG (reference sequence). CDR3 coding DNA: TGTGCCTGGAGTGCCGGGGGGGGGCGGTCAGAGACCCAGTACTTC. It translates to CAWSAGGGRSETQYF.

The gene calls are TRBV18 and TRBJ2-7, with 8 nucleotides matching TRBD1. Losses at the gene ends were 6 bases for V and 5 bases for J; bases not matched to a gene: 12. This CDR3 has 15 amino acids. CDR1 and CDR2 (germline): KGHSH, LQKENI. CDR3: CASSRGQGTGHEQYF. CDR3 DNA: TGTGCCAGCTCTCGTGGTCAAGGGACAGGCCACGAGCAGTACTTC.

V gene TRBV6-5 combines with J gene TRBJ2-5; a weak D match, TRBD1 (6 bases). CDR3 length: 14 amino acids. V gave up 5 bases and J gave up 5 bases, with 15 bases separating them. Germline CDR1 MNHEY, CDR2 SVGAGI. Here the CDR3 DNA reads TGTGCCAGCAGTCCGCGACAGGCCCAGGAGACCCAGTACTTC. Its protein is CASSPRQAQETQYF.

The CDR3 reads CASSSGQLNTEAFF. The CDR3, as DNA: TGCGCCAGCAGCTCCGGACAGTTGAACACTGAAGCTTTCTTT. This sequence joins TRBV5-1 and TRBJ1-1; a weak D match, TRBD1 (6 bases). Germline CDR1 and CDR2: SGHRS and YFSETQ. This CDR3 is built from 14 residues. Trimming removed 3 bases at V and 0 bases at J, with 9 bases between. The complete variable domain, with remaining parts taken from reference TRBV5-1 and TRBJ1-1, reads KAGVTQTPRYLIKTRGQQVTLSCSPISGHRSVSWYQQTPGQGLQFLFEYFSETQRNKGNFPGRFSGRQFSNSRSEMNVSTLELGDSALYLCASSSGQLNTEAFFGQGTRLTVV.

The chain recombines TRBV28 with TRBJ2-1; 14 positions agree with TRBD2. V was pared by 5 bases and J by 8 bases, with 8 bases of the junction left unmatched. The CDR3 extends over 16 amino acids. In germline, CDR1 is MDHEN, CDR2 SYDVKM. CDR3: CASSPSGTSGRDEQFF. In DNA, the CDR3 is TGTGCCAGCAGTCCCTCCGGGACTAGCGGGAGAGATGAGCAGTTCTTC.

This chain connects TRBV7-9 to TRBJ2-3; 7 bases map to TRBD2. Germline lookup yields CDR1 SEHNR and CDR2 FQNEAQ (reference sequence). CDR3 length equals 13 residues. J was trimmed by 5 bases and V by 3 bases; bases with no gene match: 2. CDR3 sequence reads: CASSFSGEDTQYF. As DNA, the CDR3 is TGTGCCAGCAGCTTCAGCGGGGAAGATACGCAGTATTTT.

The rearrangement uses TRBV10-3 and TRBJ1-3; D is unresolved. V dropped 0 bases and J dropped 4 bases, with 13 bases sitting between them. Germline CDR1 ENHRY, CDR2 SYGVKD. This CDR3 has 16 residues. This chain's CDR3 is CAISESAPTTGNTIYF. The CDR3 DNA reads TGTGCCATCAGTGAGTCGGCCCCAACAACGGGAAACACCATATATTTT.

This clone was counted only a few times. The chain carries TRBV6-5 and TRBJ1-3; no definite D call. Germline values: CDR1 MNHEY, CDR2 SVGAGI. The CDR3 covers 14 residues. Trimming removed 8 bases at V and 0 bases at J, with 11 bases between. The CDR3: CASGGGSSGNTIYF. CDR3 coding DNA: TGTGCCAGCGGCGGTGGTAGCTCTGGAAACACCATATATTTT.

The chain carries TRBV7-3 and TRBJ1-1; D unresolved. The V and J ends lost 3 bases and 4 bases respectively, with 9 bases between them. The CDR3 runs 13 residues. Germline V lookup: CDR1 SGHTA, CDR2 FQGTGA. CDR3 coding DNA: TGTGCCAGCAGCTTCTTGGAGGGCACTGAAGCTTTCTTT. Encoded protein: CASSFLEGTEAFF.

The chain links TRBV28 to TRBJ1-6; the match to TRBD1 covers 8 bases. Germline CDR1 is MDHEN and CDR2 is SYDVKM. This CDR3 region has 15 residues. Trimming at V came to 5 bases and at J to 7 bases, leaving 7 bases not matched to a gene. CDR3 bases: TGTGCCAGCAGTCCCCGGGACAGGAGAAATTCACCCCTCCACTTT. Amino acids: CASSPRDRRNSPLHF.

This rearrangement joins TRBV6-5 to TRBJ2-7; a possible D gene is TRBD1 (6 bases). The CDR3 has 13 residues. Germline V CDR1 and CDR2: MNHEY, SVGAGI. Trimming shortened V by 5 bases and J by 5 bases, and 13 bases separated the two germline ends. The CDR3 loop is CASSRTVADEQYF. CDR3 nucleotide sequence: TGTGCCAGCAGTCGGACAGTGGCGGACGAGCAGTACTTC.

The V and J genes are TRBV6-5 and TRBJ2-7; TRBD2 matches 8 bases. The CDR3 extends over 13 amino acids. Germline lookup yields CDR1 MNHEY and CDR2 SVGAGI. Unmatched junction bases numbered 6, after V lost 5 bases and J lost 6 bases. CDR3 protein: CASSRGGSGEQYF. The CDR3 DNA reads as TGTGCCAGCAGTCGGGGGGGGTCTGGCGAGCAGTACTTC.

This clone was picked up one time. This sequence joins TRBV6-5 and TRBJ2-7; D remains unclear. The CDR3 totals 15 residues. Trimming left V 8 bases short and J 4 bases short, with 21 bases between. Germline values: CDR1 MNHEY, CDR2 SVGAGI. In DNA, the CDR3 is TGTGCCAGCGTTACTGGGTACAGTTCAAGATACGAGCAGTACTTC. This encodes CASVTGYSSRYEQYF.

The chain employs TRBV18 and TRBJ1-2; possibly TRBD1 for D (6 bases). Germline V gene data show CDR1 as KGHSH and CDR2 as LQKENI. CDR3 length: 14 amino acids. Trimming stripped 3 bases from V and 2 bases from J, with 10 bases between. CDR3 in DNA: TGTGCCAGCTCACCCCGGACAGAAAACTATGGCTACACCTTC. It translates to CASSPRTENYGYTF.

The rearrangement uses TRBV11-2 and TRBJ2-7; D unclear. Germline V gene sequence: CDR1 SGHAT, CDR2 FQNNGV. Trimming pared 0 bases from V and 0 bases from J, leaving 9 bases between. The CDR3 runs 15 residues. The CDR3 bases are TGTGCCAGCAGCTTAGAAGCTAAGCCCTCCTACGAGCAGTACTTC. This gives the protein CASSLEAKPSYEQYF.

This clone was observed once. The V call is TRBV4-2, the J call TRBJ2-1; D is perhaps TRBD2 (5 bases). This CDR3 has 16 amino acids. CDR1 and CDR2 from the germline V gene are LGHNA and YNFKEQ. V was trimmed by 0 bases and J by 2 bases, leaving 11 bases between them. CDR3 amino acids: CASSQDRDPTYNEQFF. CDR3 DNA: TGTGCCAGCAGCCAAGACCGGGATCCTACCTACAATGAGCAGTTCTTC.